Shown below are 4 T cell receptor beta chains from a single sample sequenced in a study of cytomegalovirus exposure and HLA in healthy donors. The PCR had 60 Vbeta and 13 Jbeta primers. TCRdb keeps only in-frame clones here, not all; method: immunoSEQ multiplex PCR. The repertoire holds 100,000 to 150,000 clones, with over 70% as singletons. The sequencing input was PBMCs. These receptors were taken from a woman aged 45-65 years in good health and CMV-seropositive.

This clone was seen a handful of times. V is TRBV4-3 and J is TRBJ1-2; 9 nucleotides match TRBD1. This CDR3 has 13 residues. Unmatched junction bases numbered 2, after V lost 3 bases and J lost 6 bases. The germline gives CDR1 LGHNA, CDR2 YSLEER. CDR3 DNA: TGCGCCAGCAGCCAGGGACAGGGCGATGGCTACACCTTC. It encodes CASSQGQGDGYTF.

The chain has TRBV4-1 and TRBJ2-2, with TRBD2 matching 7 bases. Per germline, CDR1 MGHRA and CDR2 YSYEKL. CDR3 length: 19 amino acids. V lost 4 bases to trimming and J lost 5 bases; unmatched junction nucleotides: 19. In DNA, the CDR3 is TGCGCCAGCAGCCCACCCTTATCCGGGACTATCTCGGGAACCGGGGAGCTGTTTTTT. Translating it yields CASSPPLSGTISGTGELFF.

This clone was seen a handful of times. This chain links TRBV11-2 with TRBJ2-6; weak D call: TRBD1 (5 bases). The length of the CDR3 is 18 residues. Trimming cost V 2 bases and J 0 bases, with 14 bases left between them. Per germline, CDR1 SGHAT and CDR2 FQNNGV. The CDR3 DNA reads TGTGCCAGCAGCTTATGGTCGACAGTAGTCTCTGGGGCCAACGTCCTGACTTTC. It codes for CASSLWSTVVSGANVLTF.

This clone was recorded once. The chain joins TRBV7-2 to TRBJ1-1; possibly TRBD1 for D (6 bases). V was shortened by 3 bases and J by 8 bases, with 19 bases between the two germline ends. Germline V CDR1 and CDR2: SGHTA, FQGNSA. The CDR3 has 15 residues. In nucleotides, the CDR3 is TGTGCCAGCAGCTTTGGGCCTGGGACACAGGTGGAAGCTTTCTTT. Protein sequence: CASSFGPGTQVEAFF.